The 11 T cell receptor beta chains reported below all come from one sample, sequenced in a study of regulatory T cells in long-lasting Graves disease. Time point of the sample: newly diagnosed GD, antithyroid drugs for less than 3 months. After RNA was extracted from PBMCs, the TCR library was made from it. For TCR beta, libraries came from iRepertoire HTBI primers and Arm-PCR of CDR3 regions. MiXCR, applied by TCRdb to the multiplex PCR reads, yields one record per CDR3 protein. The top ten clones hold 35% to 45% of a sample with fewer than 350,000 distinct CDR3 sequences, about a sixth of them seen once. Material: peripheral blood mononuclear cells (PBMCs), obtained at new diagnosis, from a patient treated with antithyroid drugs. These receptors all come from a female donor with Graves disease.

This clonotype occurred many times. The CDR3 sequence is CASSQGESTDTQYF. In DNA, the CDR3 is TGTGCCAGCAGCCAAGGAGAGAGCACAGATACGCAGTATTTT. The chain employs TRBV3-1 and TRBJ2-3; no definite D call. From germline, CDR1 is LGHDT and CDR2 YNNKEL (reference sequence). V was shortened by 1 base and J by 0 bases, with 5 bases between the two germline ends. The CDR3 runs 14 residues.

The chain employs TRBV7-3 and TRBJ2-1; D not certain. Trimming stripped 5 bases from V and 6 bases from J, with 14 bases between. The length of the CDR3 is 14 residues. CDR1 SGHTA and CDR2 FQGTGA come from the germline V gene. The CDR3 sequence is CASSTLNGPNEQFF. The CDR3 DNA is TGTGCCAGCAGCACCCTGAATGGGCCCAATGAGCAGTTCTTC.

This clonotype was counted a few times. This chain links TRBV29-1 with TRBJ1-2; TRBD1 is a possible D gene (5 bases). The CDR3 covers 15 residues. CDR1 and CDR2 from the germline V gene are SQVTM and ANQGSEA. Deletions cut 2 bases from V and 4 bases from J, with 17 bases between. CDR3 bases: TGCAGCGTTGAATCCCTGACAGCCTACTCCTATGGCTACACCTTC. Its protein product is CSVESLTAYSYGYTF.

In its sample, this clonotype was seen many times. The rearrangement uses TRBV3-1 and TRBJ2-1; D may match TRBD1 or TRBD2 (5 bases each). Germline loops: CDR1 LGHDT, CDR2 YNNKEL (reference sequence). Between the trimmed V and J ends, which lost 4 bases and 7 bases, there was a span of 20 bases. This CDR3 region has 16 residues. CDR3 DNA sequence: TGTGCCAGCAGCCCATGGGGGAAAGCTTTAGGTAATGAGCAGTTCTTC. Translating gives CASSPWGKALGNEQFF.

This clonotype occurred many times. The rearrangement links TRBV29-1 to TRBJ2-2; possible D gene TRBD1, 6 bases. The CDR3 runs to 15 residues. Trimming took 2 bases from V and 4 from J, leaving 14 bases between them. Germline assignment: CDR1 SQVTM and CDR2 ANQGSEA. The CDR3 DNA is TGCAGCGTTGAAATTGGTGGGACACCCACCGGGGAGCTGTTTTTT. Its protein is CSVEIGGTPTGELFF.

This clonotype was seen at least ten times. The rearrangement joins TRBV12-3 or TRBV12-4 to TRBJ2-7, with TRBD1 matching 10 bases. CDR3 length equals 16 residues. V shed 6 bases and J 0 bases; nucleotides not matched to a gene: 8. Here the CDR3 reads CASRTGTGESSYEQYF. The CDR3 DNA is TGTGCCAGCAGGACCGGGACAGGGGAGTCCTCCTACGAGCAGTACTTC.

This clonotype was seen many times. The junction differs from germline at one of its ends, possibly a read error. The CDR3 region is CASTQRGGVTDTQYF. CDR3 in DNA: TGTGCCAGCACCCAACGAGGGGGGGTCACAGATACGCAGTATTTT. The V and J genes are TRBV3-1 and TRBJ2-3; weak D call: TRBD2 (7 bases). Germline V gives CDR1 LGHDT, CDR2 YNNKEL (reference sequence). The CDR3 length is 15 residues.

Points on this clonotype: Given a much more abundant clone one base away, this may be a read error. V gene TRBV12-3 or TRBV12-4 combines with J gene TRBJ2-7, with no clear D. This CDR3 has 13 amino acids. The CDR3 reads CASSYSAVYGQYF. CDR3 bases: TGTGCCAGCAGTTACTCCGCCGTCTACGGGCAGTACTTC.

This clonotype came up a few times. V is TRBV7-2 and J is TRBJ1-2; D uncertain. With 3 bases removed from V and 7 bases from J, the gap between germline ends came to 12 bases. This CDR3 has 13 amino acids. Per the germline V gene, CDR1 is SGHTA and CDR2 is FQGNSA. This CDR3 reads CASSFPSGIGYTF. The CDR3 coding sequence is TGTGCCAGCAGCTTCCCGTCGGGCATTGGCTACACCTTC.

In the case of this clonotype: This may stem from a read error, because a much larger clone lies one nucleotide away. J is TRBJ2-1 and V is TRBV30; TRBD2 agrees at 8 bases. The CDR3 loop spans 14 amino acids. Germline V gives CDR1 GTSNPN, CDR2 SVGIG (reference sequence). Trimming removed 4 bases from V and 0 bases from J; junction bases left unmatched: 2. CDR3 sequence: CAWNRGGSYNEQFF. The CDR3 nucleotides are TGTGCCTGGAATCGGGGGGGCTCCTACAATGAGCAGTTCTTC.

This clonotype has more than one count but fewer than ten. CDR3 protein: CASSLLAGEREDTQYF. CDR3 DNA: TGCGCCAGCAGCTTGCTGGCGGGAGAGAGAGAAGATACGCAGTATTTT. V and J are TRBV5-1 and TRBJ2-3; 7 bases are shared with TRBD2. V was clipped by 1 base and J by 5 bases; unmatched bases: 10. Looked up from germline, CDR1 is SGHRS and CDR2 is YFSETQ. This CDR3 spans 16 amino acids.